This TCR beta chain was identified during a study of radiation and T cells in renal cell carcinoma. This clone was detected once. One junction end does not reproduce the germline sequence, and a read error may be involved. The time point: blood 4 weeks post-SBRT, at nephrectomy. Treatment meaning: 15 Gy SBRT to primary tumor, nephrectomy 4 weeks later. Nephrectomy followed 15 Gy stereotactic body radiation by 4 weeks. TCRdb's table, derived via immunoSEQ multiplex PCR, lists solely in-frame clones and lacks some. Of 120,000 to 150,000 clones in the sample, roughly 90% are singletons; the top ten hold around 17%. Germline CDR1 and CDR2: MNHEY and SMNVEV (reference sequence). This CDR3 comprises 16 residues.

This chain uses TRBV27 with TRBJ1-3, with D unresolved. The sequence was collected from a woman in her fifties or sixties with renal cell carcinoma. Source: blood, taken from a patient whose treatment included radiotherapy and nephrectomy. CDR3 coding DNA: TGTGCCAGCAGCTTATCAGGAGGCCTCGCGCAAGACACCATATATTTT. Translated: CASSLSGGLAQDTIYF.